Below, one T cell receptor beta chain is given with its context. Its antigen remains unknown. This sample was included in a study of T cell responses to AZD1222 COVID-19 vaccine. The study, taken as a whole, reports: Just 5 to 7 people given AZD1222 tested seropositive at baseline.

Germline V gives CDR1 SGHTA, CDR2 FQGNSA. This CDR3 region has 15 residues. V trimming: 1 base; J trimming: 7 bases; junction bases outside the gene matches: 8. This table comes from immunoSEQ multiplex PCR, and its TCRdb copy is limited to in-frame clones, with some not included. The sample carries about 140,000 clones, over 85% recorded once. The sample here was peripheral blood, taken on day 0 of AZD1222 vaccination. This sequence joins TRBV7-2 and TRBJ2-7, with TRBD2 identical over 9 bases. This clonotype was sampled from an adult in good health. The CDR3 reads CASSLDASGVSEQYF. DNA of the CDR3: TGTGCCAGCAGCTTAGACGCTAGCGGGGTGAGTGAGCAGTACTTC.